This TCR beta chain was retrieved from a study of blood T cell repertoires in COVID-19. Assay: immunoSEQ multiplex PCR; the TCRdb copy retains only in-frame clones and omits some. The profile shows almost 85,000 clones, around 88% of them singletons. The CDR3 length is 15 residues. CDR1 and CDR2 from the germline V gene are MDHEN and SYDVKM. V was shortened by 5 bases and J by 6 bases, with 17 bases between the two germline ends. This chain uses TRBV28 with TRBJ1-5; weak D call: TRBD1 (6 bases). This TCR was sampled from an elderly man with active or convalescent COVID-19. Sequences were obtained from peripheral blood. The CDR3 protein is CASSPPGGAGQPQHF. In nucleotides, the CDR3 is TGTGCCAGCAGTCCCCCGGGGGGCGCCGGTCAGCCCCAGCATTTT.